This TCR beta chain was sequenced during a study of T-cell memory formation after mild COVID-19. Study-level background: The TCR clusters were mostly specific to one donor.

Points from the study as a whole: Contracting CD4+ clones lay largely in CM and EM, with CD8+ ones residing in EMRA. Some SARS-CoV-2-responding clones were already detected in memory before infection.

Worth noting for this clonotype: What it binds is unknown.

5'RACE with constant-segment primers yielded barcoded, UMI-tagged TCR alpha and TCR beta cDNA libraries. In TCRdb, the 5' RACE reads were re-called with MiXCR into one record per CDR3 protein. The table includes about 620,000 distinct CDR3 sequences, more than 15% detected once. V shed 5 bases and J 7 bases; nucleotides not matched to a gene: 10. The CDR3 sequence is 16 residues long. CDR1 is SGHTA, CDR2 FQGTGA, per germline. The sequenced sample was PBMCs or a T cell subset sorted from them (not recorded which). The sequence derives from an adult woman who had mild COVID-19 (a few samples of this study predate the infection). Cell type and time point are not known. The genes are TRBV7-3 and TRBJ2-1; 11 positions agree with TRBD2. The CDR3 spells CASSPTLAGEINEQFF. The CDR3 DNA reads TGTGCCAGCAGCCCGACACTAGCGGGGGAGATTAATGAGCAGTTCTTC.